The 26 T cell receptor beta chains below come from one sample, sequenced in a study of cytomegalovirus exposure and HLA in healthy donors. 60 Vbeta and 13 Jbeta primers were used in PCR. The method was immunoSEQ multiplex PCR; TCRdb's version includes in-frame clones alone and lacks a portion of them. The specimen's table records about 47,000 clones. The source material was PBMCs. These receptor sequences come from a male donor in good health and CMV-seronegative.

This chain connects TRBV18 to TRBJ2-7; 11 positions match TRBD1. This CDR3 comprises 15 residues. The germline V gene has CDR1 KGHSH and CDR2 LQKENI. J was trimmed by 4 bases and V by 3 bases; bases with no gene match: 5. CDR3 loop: CASSPMGQGEYEQYF. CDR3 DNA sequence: TGTGCCAGCTCACCGATGGGACAGGGGGAGTACGAGCAGTACTTC.

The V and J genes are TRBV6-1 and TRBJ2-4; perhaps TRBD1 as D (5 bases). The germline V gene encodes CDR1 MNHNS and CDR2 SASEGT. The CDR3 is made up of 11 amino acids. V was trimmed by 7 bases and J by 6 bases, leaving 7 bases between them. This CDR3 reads CASTQGNIQYF. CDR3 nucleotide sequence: TGTGCCAGCACCCAGGGAAACATTCAGTACTTC.

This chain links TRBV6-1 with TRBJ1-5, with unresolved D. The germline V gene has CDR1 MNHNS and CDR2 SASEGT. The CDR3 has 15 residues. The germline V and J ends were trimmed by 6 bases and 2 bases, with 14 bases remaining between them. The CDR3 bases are TGTGCCAGCAGGGCAGGATACGGGGGCAATCAGCCCCAGCATTTT. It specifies CASRAGYGGNQPQHF.

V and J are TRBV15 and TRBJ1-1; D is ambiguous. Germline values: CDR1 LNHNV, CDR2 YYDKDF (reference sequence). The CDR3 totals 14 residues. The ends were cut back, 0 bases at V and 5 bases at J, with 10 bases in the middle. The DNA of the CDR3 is TGTGCCACCAGCAGAGATTTGAGAGTTACTGAAGCTTTCTTT. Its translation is CATSRDLRVTEAFF.

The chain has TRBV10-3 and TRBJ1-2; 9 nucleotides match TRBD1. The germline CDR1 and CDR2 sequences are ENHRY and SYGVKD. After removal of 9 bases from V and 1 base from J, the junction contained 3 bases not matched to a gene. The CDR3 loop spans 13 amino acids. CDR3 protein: CAIRDRDNYGYTF. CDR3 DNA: TGTGCCATTAGGGACAGGGATAACTATGGCTACACCTTC.

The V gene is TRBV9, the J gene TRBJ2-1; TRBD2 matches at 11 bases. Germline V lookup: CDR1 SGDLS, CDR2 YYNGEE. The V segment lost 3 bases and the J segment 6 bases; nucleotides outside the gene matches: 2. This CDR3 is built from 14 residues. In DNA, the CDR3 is TGTGCCAGCAGCGCTGGACTAGCGGGCAATGAGCAGTTCTTC. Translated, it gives CASSAGLAGNEQFF.

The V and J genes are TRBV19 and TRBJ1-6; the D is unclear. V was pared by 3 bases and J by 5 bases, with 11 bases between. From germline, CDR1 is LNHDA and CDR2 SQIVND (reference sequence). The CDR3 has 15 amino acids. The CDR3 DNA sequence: TGTGCCAGTAGTATGCTAGGAAGCCATAATTCACCCCTCCACTTT. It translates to CASSMLGSHNSPLHF.

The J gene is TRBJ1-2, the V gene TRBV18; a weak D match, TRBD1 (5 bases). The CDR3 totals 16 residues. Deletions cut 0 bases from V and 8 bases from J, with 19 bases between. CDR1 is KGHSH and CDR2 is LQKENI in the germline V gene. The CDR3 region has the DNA TGTGCCAGCTCACCACCGGTTGCTGCAGGGTCGATGGGCTACACCTTC. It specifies CASSPPVAAGSMGYTF. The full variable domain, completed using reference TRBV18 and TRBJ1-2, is NAGVMQNPRHLVRRRGQEARLRCSPMKGHSHVYWYRQLPEEGLKFMVYLQKENIIDESGMPKERFSAEFPKEGPSILRIQQVVRGDSAAYFCASSPPVAAGSMGYTFGSGTRLTVV.

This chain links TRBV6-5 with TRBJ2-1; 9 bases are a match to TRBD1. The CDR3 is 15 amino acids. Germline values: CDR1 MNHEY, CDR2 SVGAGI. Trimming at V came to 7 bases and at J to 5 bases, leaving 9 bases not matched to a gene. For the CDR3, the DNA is TGTGCCAGCACCCCTCCGACAGGGGGGCACAATGAGCAGTTCTTC. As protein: CASTPPTGGHNEQFF.

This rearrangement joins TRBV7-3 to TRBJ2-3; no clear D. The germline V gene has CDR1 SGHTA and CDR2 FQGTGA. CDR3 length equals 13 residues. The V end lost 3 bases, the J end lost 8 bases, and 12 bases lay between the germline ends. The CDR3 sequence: CASSFEVDFTQYF. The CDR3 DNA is TGTGCCAGCAGCTTTGAGGTGGATTTTACGCAGTATTTT.

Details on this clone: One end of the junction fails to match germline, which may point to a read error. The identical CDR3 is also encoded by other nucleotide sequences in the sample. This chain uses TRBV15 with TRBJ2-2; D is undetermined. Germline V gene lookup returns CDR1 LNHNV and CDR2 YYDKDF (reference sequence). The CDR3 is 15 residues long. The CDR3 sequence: CATSRARDSAGELFF. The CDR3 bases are TGCGCCACCAGCAGAGCTAGAGATTCAGCCGGGGAGCTGTTTTTT. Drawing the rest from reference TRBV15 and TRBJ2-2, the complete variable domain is DAMVIQNPRYQVTQFGKPVTLSCSQTLNHNVMYWYQQKSSQAPKLLFHYYDKDFNNEADTPDNFQSRRPNTSFCFLDIRSPGLGDTAMYLCATSRARDSAGELFFGEGSRLTVL.

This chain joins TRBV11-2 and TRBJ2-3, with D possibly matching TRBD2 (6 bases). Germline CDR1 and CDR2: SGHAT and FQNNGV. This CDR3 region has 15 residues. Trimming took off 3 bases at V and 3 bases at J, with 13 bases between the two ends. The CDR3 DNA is TGTGCCAGCAGCTTTTTGGCGGGGAGTACAGATACGCAGTATTTT. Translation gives CASSFLAGSTDTQYF.

CDR3 in amino acids: CASSQEGRWVGGNTEAFF. The CDR3 coding sequence is TGTGCCAGCAGCCAAGAAGGCCGCTGGGTAGGAGGGAACACTGAAGCTTTCTTT. The J gene is TRBJ1-1, the V gene TRBV14; no firm D call. V gave up 0 bases and J gave up 1 base, with 18 bases separating them. CDR3 length equals 18 residues. CDR1 SGHDN and CDR2 FVKESK come from the germline V gene. The full variable domain, rest sourced from reference TRBV14 and TRBJ1-1, is EAGVTQFPSHSVIEKGQTVTLRCDPISGHDNLYWYRRVMGKEIKFLLHFVKESKQDESGMPNNRFLAERTGGTYSTLKVQPAELEDSGVYFCASSQEGRWVGGNTEAFFGQGTRLTVV.

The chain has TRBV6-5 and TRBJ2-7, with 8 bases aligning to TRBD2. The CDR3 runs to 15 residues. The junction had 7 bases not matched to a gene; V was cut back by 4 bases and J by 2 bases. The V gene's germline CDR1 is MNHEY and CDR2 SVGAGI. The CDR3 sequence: CASSFSGTGTYEQYF. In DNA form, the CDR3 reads TGTGCCAGCAGTTTTAGCGGGACGGGGACCTACGAGCAGTACTTC.

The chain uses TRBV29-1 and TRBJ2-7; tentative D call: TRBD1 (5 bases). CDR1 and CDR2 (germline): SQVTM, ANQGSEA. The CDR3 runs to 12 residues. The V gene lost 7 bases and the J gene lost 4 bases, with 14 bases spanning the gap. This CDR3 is CSGATQGYEQYF. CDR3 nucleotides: TGCAGCGGGGCAACGCAGGGTTACGAGCAGTACTTC.

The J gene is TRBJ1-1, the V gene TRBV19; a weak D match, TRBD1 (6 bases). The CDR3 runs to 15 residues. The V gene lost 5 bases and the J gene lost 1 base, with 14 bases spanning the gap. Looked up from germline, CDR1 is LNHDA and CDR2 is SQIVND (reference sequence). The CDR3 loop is CASSPSQGSNTEAFF. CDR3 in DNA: TGTGCCAGTAGTCCTTCACAGGGATCGAACACTGAAGCTTTCTTT. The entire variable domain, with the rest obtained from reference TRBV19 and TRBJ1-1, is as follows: DGGITQSPKYLFRKEGQNVTLSCEQNLNHDAMYWYRQDPGQGLRLIYYSQIVNDFQKGDIAEGYSVSREKKESFPLTVTSAQKNPTAFYLCASSPSQGSNTEAFFGQGTRLTVV.

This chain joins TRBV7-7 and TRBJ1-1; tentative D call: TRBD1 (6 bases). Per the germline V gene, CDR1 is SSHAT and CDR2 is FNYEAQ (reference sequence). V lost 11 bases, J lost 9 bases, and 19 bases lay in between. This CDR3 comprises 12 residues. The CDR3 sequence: CAVKMDSKKAFF. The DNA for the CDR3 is TGTGCCGTCAAGATGGACAGCAAGAAAGCTTTCTTT.

The CDR3 DNA reads as TGTGCCAGCAGCGTTTCTCCAGGGGGAAGCTACGAGCAGTACTTC. Its protein is CASSVSPGGSYEQYF. The chain has TRBV9 and TRBJ2-7; 7 nucleotides match TRBD1. Trimming cost V 2 bases and J 3 bases; bases outside gene matches: 8. The CDR3 is made up of 15 amino acids. Looked up from germline, CDR1 is SGDLS and CDR2 is YYNGEE.

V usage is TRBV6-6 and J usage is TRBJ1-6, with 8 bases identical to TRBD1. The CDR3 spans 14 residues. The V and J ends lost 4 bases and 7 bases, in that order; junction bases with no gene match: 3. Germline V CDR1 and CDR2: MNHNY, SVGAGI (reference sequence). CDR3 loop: CASSLDRANSPLHF. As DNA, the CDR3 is TGTGCCAGCAGTTTGGACAGGGCGAATTCACCCCTCCACTTT.

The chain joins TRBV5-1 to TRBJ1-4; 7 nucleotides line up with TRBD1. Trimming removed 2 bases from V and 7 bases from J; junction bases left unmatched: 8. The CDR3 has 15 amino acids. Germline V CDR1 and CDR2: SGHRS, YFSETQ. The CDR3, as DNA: TGCGCCAGCAGCTTCAGGGCAGGGGGAAGTGAAAAACTGTTTTTT. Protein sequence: CASSFRAGGSEKLFF. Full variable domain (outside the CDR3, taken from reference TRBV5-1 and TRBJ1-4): KAGVTQTPRYLIKTRGQQVTLSCSPISGHRSVSWYQQTPGQGLQFLFEYFSETQRNKGNFPGRFSGRQFSNSRSEMNVSTLELGDSALYLCASSFRAGGSEKLFFGSGTQLSVL.

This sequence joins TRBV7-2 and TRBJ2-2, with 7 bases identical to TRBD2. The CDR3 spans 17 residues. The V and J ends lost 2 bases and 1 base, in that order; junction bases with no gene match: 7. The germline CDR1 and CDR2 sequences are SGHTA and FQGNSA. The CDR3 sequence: CASSLTVQRGNTGELFF. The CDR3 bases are TGTGCCAGCAGCTTAACTGTCCAGCGGGGGAACACCGGGGAGCTGTTTTTT. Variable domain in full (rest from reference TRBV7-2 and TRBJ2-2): GAGVSQSPSNKVTEKGKDVELRCDPISGHTALYWYRQSLGQGLEFLIYFQGNSAPDKSGLPSDRFSAERTGGSVSTLTIQRTQQEDSAVYLCASSLTVQRGNTGELFFGEGSRLTVL.

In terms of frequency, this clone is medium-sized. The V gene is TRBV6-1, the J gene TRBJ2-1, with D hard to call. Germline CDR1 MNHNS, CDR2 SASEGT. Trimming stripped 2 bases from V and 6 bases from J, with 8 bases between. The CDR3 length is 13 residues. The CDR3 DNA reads TGTGCCAGCAGTGAATTCGCGTCCAATGAGCAGTTCTTC. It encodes CASSEFASNEQFF.

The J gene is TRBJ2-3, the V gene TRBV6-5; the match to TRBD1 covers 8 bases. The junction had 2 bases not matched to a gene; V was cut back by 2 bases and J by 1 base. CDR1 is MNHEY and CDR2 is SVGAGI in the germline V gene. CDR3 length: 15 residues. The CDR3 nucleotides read TGTGCCAGCAGTTACGGGACAGGTCGCACAGATACGCAGTATTTT. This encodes CASSYGTGRTDTQYF.

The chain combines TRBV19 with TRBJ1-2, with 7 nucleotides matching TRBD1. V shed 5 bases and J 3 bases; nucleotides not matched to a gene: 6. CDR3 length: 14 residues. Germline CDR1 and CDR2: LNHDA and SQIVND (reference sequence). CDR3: CASSEGQVDYGYTF. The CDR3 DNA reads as TGTGCCAGTAGTGAAGGACAGGTAGACTATGGCTACACCTTC.

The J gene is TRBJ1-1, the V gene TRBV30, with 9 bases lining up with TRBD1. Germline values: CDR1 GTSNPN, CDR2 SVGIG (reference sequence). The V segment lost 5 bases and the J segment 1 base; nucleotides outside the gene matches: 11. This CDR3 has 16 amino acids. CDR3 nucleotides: TGTGCCTGGTGCATTCGTCCGGGACAGGGGAACACTGAAGCTTTCTTT. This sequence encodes CAWCIRPGQGNTEAFF. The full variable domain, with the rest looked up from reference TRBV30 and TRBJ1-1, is SQTIHQWPATLVQPVGSPLSLECTVEGTSNPNLYWYRQAAGRGLQLLFYSVGIGQISSEVPQNLSASRPQDRQFILSSKKLLLSDSGFYLCAWCIRPGQGNTEAFFGQGTRLTVV.

The DNA of the CDR3 is TGTGCCTGGAACCGAGGCAGCCTCGAAAAACTGTTTTTT. Encoded protein: CAWNRGSLEKLFF. The V gene is TRBV30, the J gene TRBJ1-4; D remains unclear. The CDR3 contains 13 residues. The germline V and J ends were trimmed by 4 bases and 8 bases, with 14 bases remaining between them. The germline V gene encodes CDR1 GTSNPN and CDR2 SVGIG (reference sequence). Together with reference TRBV30 and TRBJ1-4, the CDR3 gives the full variable domain: SQTIHQWPATLVQPVGSPLSLECTVEGTSNPNLYWYRQAAGRGLQLLFYSVGIGQISSEVPQNLSASRPQDRQFILSSKKLLLSDSGFYLCAWNRGSLEKLFFGSGTQLSVL.